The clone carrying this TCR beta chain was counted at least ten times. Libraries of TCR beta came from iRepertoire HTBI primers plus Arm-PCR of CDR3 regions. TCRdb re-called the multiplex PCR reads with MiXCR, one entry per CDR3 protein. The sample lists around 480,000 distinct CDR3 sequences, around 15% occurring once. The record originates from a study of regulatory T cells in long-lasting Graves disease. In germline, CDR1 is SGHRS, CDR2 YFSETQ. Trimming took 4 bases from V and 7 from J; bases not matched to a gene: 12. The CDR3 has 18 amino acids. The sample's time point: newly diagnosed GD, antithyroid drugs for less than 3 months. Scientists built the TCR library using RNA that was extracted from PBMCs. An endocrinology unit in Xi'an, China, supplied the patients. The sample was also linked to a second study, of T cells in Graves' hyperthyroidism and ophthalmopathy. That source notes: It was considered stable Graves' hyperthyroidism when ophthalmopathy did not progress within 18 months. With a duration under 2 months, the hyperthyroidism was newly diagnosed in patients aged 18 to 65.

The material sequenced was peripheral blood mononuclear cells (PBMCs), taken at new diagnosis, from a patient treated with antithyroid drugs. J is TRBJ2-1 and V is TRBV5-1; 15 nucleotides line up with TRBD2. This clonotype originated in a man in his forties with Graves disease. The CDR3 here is CASSPSGLAGGPRNEQFF. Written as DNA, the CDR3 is TGCGCCAGCAGCCCATCCGGACTAGCGGGAGGGCCACGGAATGAGCAGTTCTTC.